Shown below are 2 T cell receptor beta chains from a single sample sequenced in a study of glioma-infiltrating T cells. The iRepertoire nested amplicon-rescue multiplex PCR amplified TCR alpha and beta CDR3s from RNA. TCRdb re-called the multiplex PCR reads through MiXCR, storing one row per CDR3 protein. The sample consists of 3,000 to 4,000 distinct CDR3 sequences, roughly 17% of them appearing once. The source material was glioma tissue, nonneoplastic brain tissue, or PBMCs (not recorded which). Receptors were obtained from a human donor with low-grade glioma or glioblastoma, undergoing nonglioma brain surgery, or in good health (not recorded which).

This clonotype was seen a handful of times. The CDR3 nucleotides are TGTGCCAGCAGCCAACGAGGGCCGAACACTGAAGCTTTCTTT. Protein sequence: CASSQRGPNTEAFF. The gene calls are TRBV3-1 and TRBJ1-1; no reliable D call. Per germline, CDR1 LGHDT and CDR2 YNNKEL (reference sequence). This CDR3 region has 14 residues. The ends were cut back, 2 bases at V and 1 base at J, with 8 bases in the middle.

This chain joins TRBV11-2 and TRBJ2-3; TRBD2 agrees at 9 bases. Germline CDR1 is SGHAT and CDR2 is FQNNGV. The CDR3 is 14 amino acids. V shed 5 bases, J shed 1 base, and the junction held 1 base outside the gene matches. The CDR3 DNA is TGTGCCAGCAGCCAGCGGGGGGGCACAGATACGCAGTATTTT. This translates into CASSQRGGTDTQYF.